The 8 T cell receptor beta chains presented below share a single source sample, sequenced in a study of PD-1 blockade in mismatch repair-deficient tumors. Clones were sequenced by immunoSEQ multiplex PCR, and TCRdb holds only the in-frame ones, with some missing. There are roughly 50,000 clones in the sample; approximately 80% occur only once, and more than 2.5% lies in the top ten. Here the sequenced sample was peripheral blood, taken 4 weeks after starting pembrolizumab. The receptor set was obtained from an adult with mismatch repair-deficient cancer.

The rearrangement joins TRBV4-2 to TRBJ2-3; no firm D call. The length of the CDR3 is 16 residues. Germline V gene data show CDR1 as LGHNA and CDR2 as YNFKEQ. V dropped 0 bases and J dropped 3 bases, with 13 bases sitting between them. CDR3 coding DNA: TGTGCCAGCAGCCAAGATGGGCTAGACGGTACAGATACGCAGTATTTT. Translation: CASSQDGLDGTDTQYF.

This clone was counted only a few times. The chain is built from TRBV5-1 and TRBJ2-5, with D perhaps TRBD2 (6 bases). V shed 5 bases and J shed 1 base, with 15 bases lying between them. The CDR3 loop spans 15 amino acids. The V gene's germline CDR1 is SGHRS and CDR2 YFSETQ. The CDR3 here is CASRTGEATQETQYF. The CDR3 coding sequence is TGCGCCAGCAGGACGGGAGAGGCCACCCAAGAGACCCAGTACTTC.

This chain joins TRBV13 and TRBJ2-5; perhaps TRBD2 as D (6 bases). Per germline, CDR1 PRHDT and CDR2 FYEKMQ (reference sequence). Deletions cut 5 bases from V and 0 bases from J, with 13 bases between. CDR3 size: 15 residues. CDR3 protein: CASSLYRDYQETQYF. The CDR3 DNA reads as TGTGCCAGCAGCCTCTACCGGGACTACCAAGAGACCCAGTACTTC. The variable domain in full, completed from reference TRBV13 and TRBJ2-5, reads AAGVIQSPRHLIKEKRETATLKCYPIPRHDTVYWYQQGPGQDPQFLISFYEKMQSDKGSIPDRFSAQQFSDYHSELNMSSLELGDSALYFCASSLYRDYQETQYFGPGTRLLVL.

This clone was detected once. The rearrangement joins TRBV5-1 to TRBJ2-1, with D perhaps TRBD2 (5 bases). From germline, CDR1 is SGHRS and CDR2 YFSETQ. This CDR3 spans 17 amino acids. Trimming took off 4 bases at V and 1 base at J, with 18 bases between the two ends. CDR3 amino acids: CASSPSMGSSSYNEQFF. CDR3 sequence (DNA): TGCGCCAGCAGCCCTTCGATGGGGAGTAGTTCCTACAATGAGCAGTTCTTC.

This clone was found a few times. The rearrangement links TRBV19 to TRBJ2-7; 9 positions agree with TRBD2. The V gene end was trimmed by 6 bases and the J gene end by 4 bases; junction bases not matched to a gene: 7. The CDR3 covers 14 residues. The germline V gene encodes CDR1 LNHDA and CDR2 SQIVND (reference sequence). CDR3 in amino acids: CASSAGTSSYEQYF. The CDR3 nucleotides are TGTGCCAGTAGCGCCGGGACTAGCAGTTACGAGCAGTACTTC.

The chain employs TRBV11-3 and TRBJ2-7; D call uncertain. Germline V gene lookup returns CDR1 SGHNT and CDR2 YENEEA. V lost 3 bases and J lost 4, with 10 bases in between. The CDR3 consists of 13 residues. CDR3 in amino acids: CASSFRRGYEQYF. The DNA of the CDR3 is TGTGCCAGCAGCTTTCGTAGAGGTTACGAGCAGTACTTC.

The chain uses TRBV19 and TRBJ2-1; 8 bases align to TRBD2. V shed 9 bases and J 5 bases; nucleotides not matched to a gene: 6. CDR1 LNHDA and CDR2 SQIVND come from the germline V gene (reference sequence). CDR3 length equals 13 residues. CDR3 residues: CASSSGHNNEQFF. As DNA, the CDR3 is TGTGCCAGCTCTAGCGGGCACAACAATGAGCAGTTCTTC.

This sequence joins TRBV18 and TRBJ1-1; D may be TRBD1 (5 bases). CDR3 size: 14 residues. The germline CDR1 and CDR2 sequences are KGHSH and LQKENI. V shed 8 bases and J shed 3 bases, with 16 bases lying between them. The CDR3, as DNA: TGTGCCAGCGCCCGGGACTTAGTCTACACTGAAGCTTTCTTT. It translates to CASARDLVYTEAFF.